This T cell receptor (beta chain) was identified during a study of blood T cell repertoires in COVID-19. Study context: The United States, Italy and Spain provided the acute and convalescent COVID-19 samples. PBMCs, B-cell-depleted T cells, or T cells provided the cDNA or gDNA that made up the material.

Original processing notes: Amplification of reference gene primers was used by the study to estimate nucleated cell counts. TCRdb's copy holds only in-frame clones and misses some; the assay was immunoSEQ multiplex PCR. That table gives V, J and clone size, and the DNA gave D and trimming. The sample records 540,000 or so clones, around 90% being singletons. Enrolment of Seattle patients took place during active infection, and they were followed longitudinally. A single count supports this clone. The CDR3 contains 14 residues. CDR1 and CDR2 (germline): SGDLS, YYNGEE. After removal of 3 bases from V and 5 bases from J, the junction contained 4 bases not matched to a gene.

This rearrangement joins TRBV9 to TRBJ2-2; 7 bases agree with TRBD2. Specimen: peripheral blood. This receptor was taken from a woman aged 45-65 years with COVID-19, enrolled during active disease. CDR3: CASSALGGTGELFF. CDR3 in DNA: TGTGCCAGCAGCGCCCTGGGGGGGACCGGGGAGCTGTTTTTT.